This TCR beta chain was identified during a study of T cells expressing NK-cell markers. Study-wide background: Researchers got TCR beta repertoires out of sorted CD3+CD56+NKG2C+, CD3+CD56+NKG2C- and CD3+CD56-NKG2C+ T cells. Seven sequenced donors out of eight were HCMV-seropositive, one seronegative.

As for this clonotype: Its antigen remains unknown.

Overall study findings and caveats: Once again these clonotypes came out on top in the CD3+CD56-NKG2C+ fraction of a handful of donors.

Germline V gene data show CDR1 as LGHNT and CDR2 as FRNRAP. The CDR3 has 16 amino acids. TCR beta libraries carry UMIs added by 5'RACE template switching. TCRdb re-called the 5' RACE reads and catalogs CDR3 proteins one per entry, DNA excluded. This repertoire includes roughly 380,000 distinct CDR3 sequences. Material for sequencing was blood T cells: a sorted CD56 or NKG2C T cell subset, CD4+ or CD8+ T cells, or bulk PBMC T cells (not recorded which). This TCR derives from a man aged 18-75 years in good health. This sequence joins TRBV12-5 and TRBJ2-1; TCRdb indicates TRBD1, and absent DNA this call remains unverified. CDR3 region: CASGTTRTGSYNEQFF.